This T cell receptor beta chain derives from a study of CD8 T cells in ankylosing spondylitis. Findings and limits, study-wide: Clones linked to disease, bearing a CD8+ phenotype, were relatively rare in peripheral blood. Roughly eight highly homologous variants formed a TCR beta motif that appeared characteristic of ankylosing spondylitis blood. Significantly higher representation of disease-linked clones was reported for matched ankylosing spondylitis synovial fluid.

For TCR beta, libraries came from quantitative 5'-RACE with molecular barcodes. A single record per CDR3 protein comes from TCRdb applying MiXCR to the 5' RACE reads. Of around 480,000 distinct CDR3 sequences listed, 15% to 20% are singletons. Remarks on this clonotype: What it binds is unknown.

This CDR3 is 16 amino acids long. V lost 0 bases and J lost 1; bases outside the gene matches: 3. CDR1 and CDR2 (germline): SGHTA, FQGTGA. This chain connects TRBV7-3 to TRBJ2-3; TRBD1 matches at 8 bases. The sequence was collected from a male donor with ankylosing spondylitis. Sequenced input: blood, either unsorted or a sorted T cell fraction (not recorded which). The chain's CDR3 is CASSLTGQGRTDTQYF. DNA of the CDR3: TGTGCCAGCAGCTTAACTGGACAGGGCCGCACAGATACGCAGTATTTT.